This T cell receptor beta chain was found in a study of CD8+CD57+ T cells in acquired aplastic anemia. A note on this clonotype: This clone may be a read error of a much larger clone one base away.

According to the study, genomic DNA was the template for TCR beta VDJ and CDR3 profiling. TCRdb ran MiXCR on the reads and lists one entry per CDR3 protein. The sample has 150,000 to 200,000 distinct CDR3 sequences, approximately 48% seen once. In patients chosen for sequencing, flow cytometry had shown CD8+CD57+ cell expansion. The CDR3 extends over 11 amino acids. Trimming took 8 bases from V and 9 from J, leaving 13 bases between them. Germline V lookup: CDR1 MNHNS, CDR2 SASEGT. Sequenced: sorted CD4+, CD8+, or CD8+CD57+ T cells (not recorded which) from PBMCs. J is TRBJ1-2 and V is TRBV6-1; D remains ambiguous. The receptor's source is a human donor with aplastic anemia. The CDR3 spells CASGVSGSYTF. CDR3 coding DNA: TGTGCCAGCGGTGTATCGGGAAGCTACACCTTC.